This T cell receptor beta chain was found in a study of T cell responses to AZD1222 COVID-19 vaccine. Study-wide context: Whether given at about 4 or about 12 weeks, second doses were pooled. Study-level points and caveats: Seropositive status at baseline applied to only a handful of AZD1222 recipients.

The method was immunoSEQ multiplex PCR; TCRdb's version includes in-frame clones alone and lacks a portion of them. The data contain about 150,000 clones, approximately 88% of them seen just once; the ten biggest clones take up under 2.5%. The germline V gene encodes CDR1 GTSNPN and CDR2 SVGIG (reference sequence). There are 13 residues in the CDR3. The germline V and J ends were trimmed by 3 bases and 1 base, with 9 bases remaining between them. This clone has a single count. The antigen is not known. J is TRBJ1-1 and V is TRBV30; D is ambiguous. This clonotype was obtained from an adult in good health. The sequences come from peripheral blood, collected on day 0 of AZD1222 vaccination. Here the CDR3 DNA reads TGTGCCTGGAGATTCGACGGGAACACTGAAGCTTTCTTT. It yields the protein CAWRFDGNTEAFF.